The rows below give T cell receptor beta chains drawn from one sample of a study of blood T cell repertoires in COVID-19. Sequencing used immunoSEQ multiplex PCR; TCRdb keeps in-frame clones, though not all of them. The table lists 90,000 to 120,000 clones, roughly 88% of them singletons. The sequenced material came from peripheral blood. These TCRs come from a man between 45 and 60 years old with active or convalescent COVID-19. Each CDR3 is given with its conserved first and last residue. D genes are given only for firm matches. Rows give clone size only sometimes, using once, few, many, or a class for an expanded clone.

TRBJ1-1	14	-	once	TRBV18	CASSHGQRGWEAFF	TGTGCCAGCTCCCACGGACAGAGAGGGTGGGAAGCTTTCTTT
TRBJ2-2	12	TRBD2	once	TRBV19	CATSGGHGELFF	TGTGCCACCTCGGGGGGGCACGGGGAGCTGTTTTTT
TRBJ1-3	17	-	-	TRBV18	CASSPFGRDNSGNTIYF	TGTGCCAGCTCACCGTTCGGACGGGACAACTCTGGAAACACCATATATTTT
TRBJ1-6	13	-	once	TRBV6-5	CASSYGLNSPLHF	TGTGCCAGCAGTTACGGACTAAATTCACCCCTCCACTTT
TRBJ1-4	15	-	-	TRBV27	CASSLAVATNEKLFF	TGTGCCAGCAGTTTGGCAGTTGCAACTAATGAAAAACTGTTTTTT
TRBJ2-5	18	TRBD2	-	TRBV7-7	CASSPRFGAGGHQETQYF	TGTGCTAGCAGCCCGAGGTTTGGGGCGGGAGGGCACCAAGAGACCCAGTACTTC
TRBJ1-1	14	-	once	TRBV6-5	CASSLRAFSTEAFF	TGTGCCAGCAGTCTCCGAGCCTTTTCGACTGAAGCTTTCTTT
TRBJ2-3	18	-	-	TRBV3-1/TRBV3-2	CASSRTTAGQKSTDTQYF	TGTGCCAGCAGCCGAACTACCGCAGGACAGAAAAGCACAGATACGCAGTATTTT
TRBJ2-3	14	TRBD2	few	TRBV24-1	CATSGPSGSYTQYF	TGTGCCACCAGTGGGCCTAGCGGGTCTTATACGCAGTATTTT
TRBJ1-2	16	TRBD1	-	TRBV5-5	CASSSPGTGKNYGYTF	TGTGCCAGCAGCAGCCCCGGGACAGGGAAGAACTATGGCTACACCTTC
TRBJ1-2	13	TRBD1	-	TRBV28	CASLEGQGMYYTF	TGTGCCAGCCTCGAGGGACAGGGGATGTACTACACCTTC
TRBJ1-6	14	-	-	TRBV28	CASSLVRANSPLHF	TGTGCCAGCAGTTTAGTCAGGGCTAATTCACCCCTCCACTTT
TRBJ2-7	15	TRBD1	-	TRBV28	CASSSDQGAVDEQYF	TGTGCCAGCAGTTCCGACCAGGGGGCCGTCGACGAGCAGTACTTC
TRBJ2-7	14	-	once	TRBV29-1	CSVRTPAPFYEQYF	TGCAGCGTACGGACTCCTGCACCTTTTTACGAGCAGTACTTC
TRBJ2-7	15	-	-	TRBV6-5	CASSYRGMLMSEQYF	TGTGCCAGCAGTTACCGCGGGATGTTAATGTCCGAGCAGTACTTC
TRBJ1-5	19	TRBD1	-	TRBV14	CASSQDWTGRSLSNQPQHF	TGTGCCAGCAGCCAAGATTGGACAGGGAGATCCCTTAGCAATCAGCCCCAGCATTTT
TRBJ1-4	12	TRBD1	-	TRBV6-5	CASTSGGEKLFF	TGTGCCAGCACTTCAGGGGGTGAAAAACTGTTTTTT
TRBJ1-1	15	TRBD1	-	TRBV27	CASSLGTGGNTEAFF	TGTGCCAGCAGTTTAGGGACAGGGGGGAACACTGAAGCTTTCTTT
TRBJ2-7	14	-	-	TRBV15	CATSSDFTSYEQYF	TGTGCCACCAGCTCCGACTTTACTAGTTACGAGCAGTACTTC
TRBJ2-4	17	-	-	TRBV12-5	CASGSSDLRGVKNIQYF	TGTGCTAGTGGGTCGTCCGACCTCAGGGGGGTGAAAAACATTCAGTACTTC
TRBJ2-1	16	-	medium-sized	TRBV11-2	CASSLIGSSSYNEQFF	TGTGCCAGCAGCTTAATAGGGAGTTCTTCCTACAATGAGCAGTTCTTC
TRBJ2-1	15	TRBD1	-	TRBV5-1	CASSDWDRGYNEQFF	TGCGCCAGCAGCGACTGGGACAGGGGTTACAATGAGCAGTTCTTC
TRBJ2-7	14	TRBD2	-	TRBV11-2	CASSLVGLAGEQYF	TGTGCCAGCAGCTTAGTAGGGCTAGCGGGAGAGCAGTACTTC